What follows describes a single T cell receptor beta chain. The sample comes from a study of control samples from healthy donors and cancer patients. This CDR3 is 16 amino acids long. V lost 1 base and J 0 bases, leaving 10 bases between the germline ends. CDR1 is LNHNV, CDR2 YYDKDF, per germline (reference sequence). Generated by immunoSEQ multiplex PCR, the TCRdb table keeps only in-frame clones and is missing some. In the table there are some 140,000 clones, roughly 94% of which are singletons. The clonotype was recovered from a man aged 35 to 55 in good health. Sequenced: blood. The rearrangement uses TRBV15 and TRBJ1-5; D is undetermined. The chain's CDR3 is CATSRVNTRSNQPQHF. The CDR3, as DNA: TGTGCCACCAGCAGAGTGAACACCCGTAGCAATCAGCCCCAGCATTTT.